This T cell receptor beta chain emerged from a study of shared clonotypes between healthy human individuals. Study at large: Aged between 18 and 49, the donors were a couple of women and three men. Per donor, three plates held CD4 naive cells, three held CD4 memory, two held CD8 naive and one held CD8 memory.

CD45RO-negative, CCR7-selected cells formed the naive CD8 fraction, which excluded terminally differentiated effector memory CD45RA+ cells. This clone was detected once. The target antigen is unknown. Measured with immunoSEQ multiplex PCR; TCRdb has only the in-frame clones, and not every one. The table has about 2.2 million clones, roughly 93% seen once; the top ten hold less than 2%. Study observations and caveats: Naive subsets typically showed greater estimated richness than memory subsets. Shared clonotypes across all four donors exceeded non-shared ones in generation probability.

This CDR3 comprises 14 residues. CDR1 and CDR2 (germline): MDHEN, SYDVKM. The V end was cut by 9 bases, the J end by 0 bases, with 15 bases between. This chain uses TRBV28 with TRBJ2-7, with a tentative D call TRBD2 (6 bases). The clonotype originates from a man in his late teens or twenties in good health. Some clones in this sample may be carry-over from other donors' samples. Specimen: naive CD8+ T cells from PBMCs. CDR3 DNA sequence: TGTGCCAGTCTTTATAGGGGAGGCTCCTACGAGCAGTACTTC. Its translation: CASLYRGGSYEQYF.